Below, 9 T cell receptor beta chains from the same sample are listed, as sequenced in a study of response to subunit inactivated influenza vaccine. MiXCR, applied by TCRdb to the RT-PCR reads, yields one record per CDR3 protein. Of more than 700,000 distinct CDR3 sequences in the sample, 21% were seen once. This sample comprised PBMCs from blood, obtained about 5 days after vaccination. Receptor source: a man aged 50 or older who received an inactivated influenza vaccine.

This chain links TRBV7-8 with TRBJ2-7, with 10 bases matching TRBD2. The CDR3 extends over 18 amino acids. The V gene end was trimmed by 5 bases and the J gene end by 3 bases; junction bases not matched to a gene: 16. From germline, CDR1 is SGHVS and CDR2 FQNEAQ. The CDR3 DNA is TGTGCCAGCAGCATCATAGCGGGGGGCGAAACCAATAGCTACGAGCAGTACTTC. It is translated as CASSIIAGGETNSYEQYF.

The DNA for the CDR3 is TGCGCCAGCAGCGGAACTAGCGGGAGGGTCGGTGAGCAGTTCTTC. The encoded protein is CASSGTSGRVGEQFF. V gene TRBV5-1 combines with J gene TRBJ2-1; 13 bases line up with TRBD2. The V segment lost 4 bases and the J segment 9 bases; nucleotides outside the gene matches: 7. Germline V gene data show CDR1 as SGHRS and CDR2 as YFSETQ. CDR3 size: 15 residues.

This clonotype was counted at least ten times. The rearrangement links TRBV18 to TRBJ2-2; D perhaps matches TRBD1 (6 bases). The CDR3 has 14 residues. V was clipped by 3 bases and J by 4 bases, with 9 bases between them. The germline gives CDR1 KGHSH, CDR2 LQKENI. For the CDR3, the DNA is TGTGCCAGCTCACCGGGACAATTCACCGGGGAGCTGTTTTTT. Its protein is CASSPGQFTGELFF.

The chain carries TRBV6-5 and TRBJ2-6; D possibly corresponds to TRBD2 (5 bases). The length of the CDR3 is 17 residues. Germline lookup yields CDR1 MNHEY and CDR2 SVGAGI. Deletions cut 2 bases from V and 4 bases from J, with 15 bases between. The CDR3 nucleotides are TGTGCCAGCAGTTACGGCCCCCGGGGAAACGGGGCCAACGTCCTGACTTTC. This translates into CASSYGPRGNGANVLTF.

The DNA of the CDR3 is TGTGCCAGCAGCGAACAGCGGGGTTGGTGGCAGTTCTTC. This codes for CASSEQRGWWQFF. V gene TRBV11-2 combines with J gene TRBJ2-1; 7 bases are a match to TRBD2. Germline CDR1 is SGHAT and CDR2 is FQNNGV. The CDR3 extends over 13 amino acids. V lost 5 bases and J lost 12; bases outside the gene matches: 10.

This clonotype was seen many times. The chain couples TRBV12-3 or TRBV12-4 to TRBJ1-5; tentative D call: TRBD1 (6 bases). The CDR3 is 14 residues long. With 5 bases removed from V and 0 bases from J, the gap between germline ends came to 8 bases. CDR3 nucleotides: TGTGCCAGCAGTAGGGGGGATAGCAATCAGCCCCAGCATTTT. Its protein is CASSRGDSNQPQHF.

This clonotype showed up just a few times. The V gene is TRBV18, the J gene TRBJ2-3; 10 bases line up with TRBD2. CDR3 length equals 14 residues. V gave up 2 bases and J gave up 4 bases; unmatched junction bases: 0. Germline V lookup: CDR1 KGHSH, CDR2 LQKENI. DNA of the CDR3: TGTGCCAGCTCACCAACTAGCGGGGCAGATACGCAGTATTTT. Translating gives CASSPTSGADTQYF.

The CDR3 DNA reads as TGCAGTGCTAGACCACCACGGGGGGGATCCTACGAGCAGTACTTC. Its translation: CSARPPRGGSYEQYF. The chain uses TRBV20-1 and TRBJ2-7, with TRBD2 matching 8 bases. The length of the CDR3 is 15 residues. Unmatched junction bases numbered 7, after V lost 2 bases and J lost 1 base. Germline V lookup: CDR1 DFQATT, CDR2 SNEGSKA (reference sequence).

This clonotype was counted a single time. The genes are TRBV9 and TRBJ2-7; possible D gene TRBD2, 6 bases. Germline CDR1 and CDR2: SGDLS and YYNGEE. Trimming left V 0 bases short and J 3 bases short, with 19 bases between. CDR3 length: 17 residues. Here the CDR3 reads CASSVAGSAGAIYEQYF. Here the CDR3 DNA reads TGTGCCAGCAGCGTAGCGGGGTCAGCGGGTGCGATCTACGAGCAGTACTTC.